This TCR beta chain was sequenced during a study of T cell responses to AZD1222 COVID-19 vaccine. The study's findings and limits: Spike was spanned by vaccine-associated CD4 TCRs, which were dominant at 160-218 and 743-854. Without day 14 samples, only post-peak T cell repertoires were studied.

In regard to this clone: What it binds is unknown.

Trimming pared 5 bases from V and 0 bases from J, leaving 7 bases between. The CDR3 loop spans 13 amino acids. CDR1 LGHNA and CDR2 YNFKEQ come from the germline V gene. Profiled with immunoSEQ multiplex PCR; TCRdb holds only in-frame clones, not every one. The repertoire holds around 140,000 clones, with 90% to 95% as singletons. This sequence originates from an adult in good health. The chain combines TRBV4-2 with TRBJ1-1; unclear D gene. Sequenced material: peripheral blood, taken on day 0 of AZD1222 vaccination. CDR3 protein: CASSLSMNTEAFF. DNA of the CDR3: TGTGCCAGCAGCTTAAGCATGAACACTGAAGCTTTCTTT.